The 13 T cell receptor beta chains presented below share a single source sample, sequenced in a study of blood T cell repertoires in COVID-19. Here immunoSEQ multiplex PCR was the method, and the copy in TCRdb shows in-frame clones only, minus some. The profile covers approximately 190,000 clones, with around 86% appearing a single time and around 6.5% taken by the ten largest. Sequencing input: peripheral blood. The receptors here all came from a man older than 75 with acute or convalescent COVID-19.

This chain uses TRBV5-4 with TRBJ1-1; 10 nucleotides line up with TRBD1. CDR3 size: 16 residues. CDR1 is SGHNT and CDR2 is YYREEE in the germline V gene (reference sequence). J lost 2 bases, V lost 4 bases, and 8 bases had no gene match. This chain's CDR3 is CASSPGQGGPNTEAFF. In nucleotides, the CDR3 is TGTGCCAGCAGCCCTGGACAGGGGGGCCCAAACACTGAAGCTTTCTTT. Filled out from reference TRBV5-4 and TRBJ1-1, the complete variable domain reads ETGVTQSPTHLIKTRGQQVTLRCSSQSGHNTVSWYQQALGQGPQFIFQYYREEENGRGNFPPRFSGLQFPNYSSELNVNALELDDSALYLCASSPGQGGPNTEAFFGQGTRLTVV.

The V and J genes are TRBV5-1 and TRBJ2-5; D remains unclear. Trimming removed 0 bases at V and 4 bases at J, with 10 bases between. The CDR3 sequence is 14 residues long. Germline values: CDR1 SGHRS, CDR2 YFSETQ. This chain's CDR3 is CASSLGPESETQYF. CDR3 DNA: TGCGCCAGCAGCTTGGGACCGGAGTCAGAGACCCAGTACTTC.

The genes are TRBV2 and TRBJ2-7; D may be TRBD1 (6 bases). The V gene's germline CDR1 is SNHLY and CDR2 FYNNEI. CDR3 length equals 15 residues. V lost 3 bases and J lost 2, with 14 bases in between. In nucleotides, the CDR3 is TGTGCCAGCAGTGAGCAGGGGCAGGCAACCTACGAGCAGTACTTC. Translating it yields CASSEQGQATYEQYF.

V usage is TRBV7-8 and J usage is TRBJ1-1; 8 positions agree with TRBD1. V lost 5 bases and J lost 3; bases outside the gene matches: 14. Germline loops: CDR1 SGHVS, CDR2 FQNEAQ. The CDR3 loop spans 17 amino acids. CDR3 region: CASSRETGVRLDTEAFF. The CDR3 DNA reads as TGTGCCAGCAGCCGAGAGACAGGGGTACGATTGGACACTGAAGCTTTCTTT.

The chain couples TRBV6-5 to TRBJ2-1; TRBD1 is a possible D gene (6 bases). Germline CDR1 and CDR2: MNHEY and SVGAGI. V was pared by 7 bases and J by 3 bases, with 16 bases between. CDR3 length equals 15 residues. The CDR3 sequence: CASTLQGSDYNEQFF. For the CDR3, the DNA is TGTGCCAGCACTTTACAGGGCTCGGACTACAATGAGCAGTTCTTC.

The rearrangement joins TRBV27 to TRBJ1-1; unclear D gene. V was cut by 5 bases and J by 10 bases, with 20 bases left in between. CDR3 length: 14 amino acids. From germline, CDR1 is MNHEY and CDR2 SMNVEV (reference sequence). CDR3 bases: TGTGCCAGCAGTCGATTTGACTCTACGAAGTTAGCTTTCTTT. This gives the protein CASSRFDSTKLAFF.

This rearrangement joins TRBV21-1 to TRBJ2-3; the table's D call, TRBD1, was not checked against the DNA. TRBV21-1 is tagged as a pseudogene. The CDR3 consists of 19 residues. This CDR3 reads CASSTPQFTGSVGSDTQYF. In DNA, the CDR3 is TGTGCCAGCAGCACTCCCCAGTTCACAGGGTCCGTTGGGTCAGATACGCAGTATTTT.

The chain has TRBV5-6 and TRBJ2-7, with D maybe TRBD1 (5 bases). The CDR3 is 14 amino acids. Germline V lookup: CDR1 SGHDT, CDR2 YYEEEE. Trimming stripped 5 bases from V and 3 bases from J, with 15 bases between. The CDR3 is CASSRQGPNYEQYV. For the CDR3, the DNA is TGTGCCAGCAGTCGGCAGGGCCCTAACTACGAGCAGTACGTC.

The chain employs TRBV6-4 and TRBJ2-7, with 11 bases that match TRBD2. Germline V gene lookup returns CDR1 MRHNA and CDR2 SNTAGT. V lost 6 bases, J lost 6 bases, and 16 bases stayed unmatched. The CDR3 spans 17 residues. Written as DNA, the CDR3 is TGTGCCAGCAGCAACTCTAGCGGGAGGATCTCTTTTTCCGAGCAGTACGTC. Translating it yields CASSNSSGRISFSEQYV.

J is TRBJ2-1 and V is TRBV19; D unresolved. V was cut by 6 bases and J by 0 bases, with 6 bases left in between. The germline gives CDR1 LNHDA, CDR2 SQIVND (reference sequence). The length of the CDR3 is 13 residues. The CDR3 is CASRSSSYNEQFF. The DNA for the CDR3 is TGTGCCAGTAGGAGTAGCTCCTACAATGAGCAGTTCTTC.

V is TRBV2 and J is TRBJ2-3; 7 positions agree with TRBD1. V trimming: 6 bases; J trimming: 0 bases; junction bases outside the gene matches: 6. Germline V gene lookup returns CDR1 SNHLY and CDR2 FYNNEI. The CDR3 runs 15 residues. CDR3 sequence: CASRARQGSTDTQYF. The DNA of the CDR3 is TGTGCCAGCAGGGCTAGACAGGGTAGCACAGATACGCAGTATTTT.

The chain recombines TRBV5-5 with TRBJ1-1, with unresolved D. The V gene's germline CDR1 is SGHKS and CDR2 YYEKEE (reference sequence). The CDR3 length is 12 residues. Trimming took off 0 bases at V and 9 bases at J, with 9 bases between the two ends. In DNA, the CDR3 is TGTGCCAGCAGCTTGGGCGAAAGAAAAGCTTTCTTT. It is translated as CASSLGERKAFF. Looking up the rest from reference TRBV5-5 and TRBJ1-1 gives the full variable domain: DAGVTQSPTHLIKTRGQQVTLRCSPISGHKSVSWYQQVLGQGPQFIFQYYEKEERGRGNFPDRFSARQFPNYSSELNVNALLLGDSALYLCASSLGERKAFFGQGTRLTVV.

This clone came up a few times. The V gene is TRBV12-3 or TRBV12-4, the J gene TRBJ1-1; D uncertain. V dropped 5 bases and J dropped 0 bases, with 7 bases sitting between them. The CDR3 totals 13 residues. CDR3: CASSPPMNTEAFF. The CDR3 DNA follows: TGTGCCAGCAGTCCCCCCATGAACACTGAAGCTTTCTTT.